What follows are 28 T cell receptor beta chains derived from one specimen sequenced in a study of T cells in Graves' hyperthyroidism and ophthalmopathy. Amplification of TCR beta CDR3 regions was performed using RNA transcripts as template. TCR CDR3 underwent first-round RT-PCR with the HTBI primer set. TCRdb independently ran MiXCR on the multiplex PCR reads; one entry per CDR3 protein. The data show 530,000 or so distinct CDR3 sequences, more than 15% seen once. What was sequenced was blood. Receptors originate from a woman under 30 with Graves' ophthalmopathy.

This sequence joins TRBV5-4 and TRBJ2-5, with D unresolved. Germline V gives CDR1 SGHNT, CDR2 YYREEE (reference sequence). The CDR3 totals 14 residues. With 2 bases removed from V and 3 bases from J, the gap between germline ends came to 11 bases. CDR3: CASSLVGQKETQYF. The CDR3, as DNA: TGTGCCAGCAGCTTAGTTGGGCAGAAAGAGACCCAGTACTTC.

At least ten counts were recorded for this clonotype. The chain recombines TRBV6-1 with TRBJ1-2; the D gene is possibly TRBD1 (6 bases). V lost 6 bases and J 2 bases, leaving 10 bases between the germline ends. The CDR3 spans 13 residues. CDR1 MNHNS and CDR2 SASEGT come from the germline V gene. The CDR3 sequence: CASSRGGNYGYTF. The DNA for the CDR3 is TGTGCCAGCAGCCGCGGGGGCAACTATGGCTACACCTTC.

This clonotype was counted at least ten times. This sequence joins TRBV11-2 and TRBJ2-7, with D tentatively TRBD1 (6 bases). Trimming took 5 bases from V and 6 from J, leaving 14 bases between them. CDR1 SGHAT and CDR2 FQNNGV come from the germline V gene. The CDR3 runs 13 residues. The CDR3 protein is CASSPRQVGEQYF. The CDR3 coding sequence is TGTGCCAGCAGCCCGAGACAGGTCGGCGAGCAGTACTTC.

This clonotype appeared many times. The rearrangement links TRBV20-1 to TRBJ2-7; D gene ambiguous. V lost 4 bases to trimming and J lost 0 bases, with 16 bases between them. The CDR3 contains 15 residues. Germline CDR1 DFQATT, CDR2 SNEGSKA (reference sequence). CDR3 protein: CSAINPTDGSYEQYF. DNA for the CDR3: TGCAGTGCTATTAACCCAACGGACGGCTCCTACGAGCAGTACTTC.

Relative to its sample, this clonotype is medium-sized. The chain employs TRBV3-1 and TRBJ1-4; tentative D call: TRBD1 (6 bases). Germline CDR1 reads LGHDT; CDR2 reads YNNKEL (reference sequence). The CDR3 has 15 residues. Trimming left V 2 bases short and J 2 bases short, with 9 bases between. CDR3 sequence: CASSQWGHTNEKLFF. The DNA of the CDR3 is TGTGCCAGCAGCCAATGGGGACACACTAATGAAAAACTGTTTTTT.

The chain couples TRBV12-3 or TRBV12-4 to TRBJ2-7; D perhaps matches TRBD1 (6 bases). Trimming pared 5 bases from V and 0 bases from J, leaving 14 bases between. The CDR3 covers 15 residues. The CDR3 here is CASSLWQGHSYEQYF. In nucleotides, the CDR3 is TGTGCCAGCAGTCTATGGCAGGGGCACTCCTACGAGCAGTACTTC.

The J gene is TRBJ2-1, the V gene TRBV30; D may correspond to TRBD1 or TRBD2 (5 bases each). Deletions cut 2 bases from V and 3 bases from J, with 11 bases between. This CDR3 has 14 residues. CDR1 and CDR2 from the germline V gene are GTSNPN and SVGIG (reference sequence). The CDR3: CAWSPGTNYNEQFF. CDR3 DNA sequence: TGTGCCTGGAGTCCAGGGACCAACTACAATGAGCAGTTCTTC.

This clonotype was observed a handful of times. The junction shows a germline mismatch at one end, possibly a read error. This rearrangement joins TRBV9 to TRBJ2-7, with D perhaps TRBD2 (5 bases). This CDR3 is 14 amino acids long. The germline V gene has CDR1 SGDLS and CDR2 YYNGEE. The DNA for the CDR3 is TGTTCCAGCAGCGGACCGGGAAACGGGTACGAGCAGTACTTC. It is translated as CSSSGPGNGYEQYF.

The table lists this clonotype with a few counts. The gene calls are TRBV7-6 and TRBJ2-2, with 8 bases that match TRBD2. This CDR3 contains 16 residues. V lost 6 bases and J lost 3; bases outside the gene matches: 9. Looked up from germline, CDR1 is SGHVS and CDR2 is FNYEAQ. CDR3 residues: CASSPTTGGYTGELFF. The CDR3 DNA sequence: TGTGCCAGCAGTCCAACTACGGGAGGGTACACCGGGGAGCTGTTTTTT. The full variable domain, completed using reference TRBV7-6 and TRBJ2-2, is GAGVSQSPRYKVTKRGQDVALRCDPISGHVSLYWYRQALGQGPEFLTYFNYEAQQDKSGLPNDRFSAERPEGSISTLTIQRTEQRDSAMYRCASSPTTGGYTGELFFGEGSRLTVL.

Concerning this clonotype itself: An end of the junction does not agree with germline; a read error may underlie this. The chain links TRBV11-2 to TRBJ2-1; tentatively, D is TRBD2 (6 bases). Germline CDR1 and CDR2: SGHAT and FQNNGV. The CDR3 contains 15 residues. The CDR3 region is CTSSLVGGDYNEQFF. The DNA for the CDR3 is TGTACCAGCAGCTTAGTTGGCGGGGATTACAATGAGCAGTTCTTC.

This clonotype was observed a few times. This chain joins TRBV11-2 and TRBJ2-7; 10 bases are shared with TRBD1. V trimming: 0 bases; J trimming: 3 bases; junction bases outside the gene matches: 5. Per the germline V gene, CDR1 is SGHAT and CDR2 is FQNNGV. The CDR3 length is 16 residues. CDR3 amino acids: CASSLEGDRGSYEQYF. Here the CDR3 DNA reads TGTGCCAGCAGCTTAGAGGGGGACAGGGGAAGCTACGAGCAGTACTTC.

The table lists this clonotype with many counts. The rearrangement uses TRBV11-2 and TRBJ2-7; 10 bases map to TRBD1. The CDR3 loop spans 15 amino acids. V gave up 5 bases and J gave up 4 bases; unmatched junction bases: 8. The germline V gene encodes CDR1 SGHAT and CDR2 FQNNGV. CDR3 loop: CASSPGTGVLYEQYF. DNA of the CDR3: TGTGCCAGCAGCCCCGGGACAGGGGTTCTATACGAGCAGTACTTC.

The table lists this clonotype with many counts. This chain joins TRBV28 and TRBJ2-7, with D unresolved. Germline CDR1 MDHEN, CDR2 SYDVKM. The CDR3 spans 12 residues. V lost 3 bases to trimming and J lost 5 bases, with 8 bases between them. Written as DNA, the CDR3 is TGTGCCAGCAGTTTTTGGTGGGACGAGCAGTACTTC. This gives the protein CASSFWWDEQYF.

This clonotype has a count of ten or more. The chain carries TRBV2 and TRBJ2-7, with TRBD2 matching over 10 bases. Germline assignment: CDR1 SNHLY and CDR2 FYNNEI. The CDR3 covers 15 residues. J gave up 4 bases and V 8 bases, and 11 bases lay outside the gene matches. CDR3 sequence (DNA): TGTGCCAGCGGAGGGGAGCGGGAGGGCCTTTACGAGCAGTACTTC. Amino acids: CASGGEREGLYEQYF. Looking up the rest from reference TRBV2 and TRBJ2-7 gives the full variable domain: EPEVTQTPSHQVTQMGQEVILRCVPISNHLYFYWYRQILGQKVEFLVSFYNNEISEKSEIFDDQFSVERPDGSNFTLKIRSTKLEDSAMYFCASGGEREGLYEQYFGPGTRLTVT.

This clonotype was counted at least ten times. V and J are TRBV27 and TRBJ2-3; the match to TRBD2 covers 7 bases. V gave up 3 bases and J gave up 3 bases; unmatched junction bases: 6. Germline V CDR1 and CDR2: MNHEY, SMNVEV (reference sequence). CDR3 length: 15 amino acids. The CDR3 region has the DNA TGTGCCAGCAGTTTGGGGTGGGAGGGTACAGATACGCAGTATTTT. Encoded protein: CASSLGWEGTDTQYF.

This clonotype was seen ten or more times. In DNA form, the CDR3 reads TGTGCCACCAGCAGAGACCCCCCCAATGAGCAGTTCTTC. It yields the protein CATSRDPPNEQFF. This sequence joins TRBV15 and TRBJ2-1; no clear D gene. Per germline, CDR1 LNHNV and CDR2 YYDKDF (reference sequence). CDR3 length: 13 amino acids. Trimming took 0 bases from V and 6 from J, leaving 6 bases between them.

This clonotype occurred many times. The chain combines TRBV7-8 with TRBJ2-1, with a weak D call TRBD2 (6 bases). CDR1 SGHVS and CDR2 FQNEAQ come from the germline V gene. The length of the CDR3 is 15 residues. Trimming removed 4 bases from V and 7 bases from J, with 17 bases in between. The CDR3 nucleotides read TGTGCCAGCAGCTACCGGGACCAGCGGGTGAATGAGCAGTTCTTC. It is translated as CASSYRDQRVNEQFF.

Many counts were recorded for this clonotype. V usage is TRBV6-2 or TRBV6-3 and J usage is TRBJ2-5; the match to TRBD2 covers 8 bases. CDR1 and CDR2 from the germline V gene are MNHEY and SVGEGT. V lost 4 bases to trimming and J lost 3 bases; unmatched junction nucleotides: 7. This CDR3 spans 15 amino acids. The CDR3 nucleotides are TGTGCCAGCAGTTTGTCGGGACTAGAGGAAGAGACCCAGTACTTC. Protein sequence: CASSLSGLEEETQYF.

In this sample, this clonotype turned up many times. The CDR3 protein is CSAKDRGLGGYTF. In DNA form, the CDR3 reads TGCAGTGCCAAAGACAGGGGGCTTGGTGGCTACACCTTC. This chain joins TRBV20-1 and TRBJ1-2; 10 nucleotides align to TRBD1. The CDR3 is 13 residues long. Germline V gene data show CDR1 as DFQATT and CDR2 as SNEGSKA (reference sequence). With V trimmed by 6 bases and J by 7 bases, 8 bases remained unmatched.

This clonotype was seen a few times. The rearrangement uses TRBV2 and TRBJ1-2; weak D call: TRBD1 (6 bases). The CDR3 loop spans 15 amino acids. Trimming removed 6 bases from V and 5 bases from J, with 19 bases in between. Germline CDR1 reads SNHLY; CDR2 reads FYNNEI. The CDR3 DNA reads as TGTGCCAGCAGGCCAGGGGAGAGGGTGGTGTATGGCTACACCTTC. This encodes CASRPGERVVYGYTF.

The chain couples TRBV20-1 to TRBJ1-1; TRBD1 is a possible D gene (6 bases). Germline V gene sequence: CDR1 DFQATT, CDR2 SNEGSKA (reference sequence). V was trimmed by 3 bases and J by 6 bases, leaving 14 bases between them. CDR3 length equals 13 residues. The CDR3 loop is CSARGGAWSEAFF. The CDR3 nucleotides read TGCAGTGCTAGGGGGGGGGCGTGGTCTGAAGCTTTCTTT.

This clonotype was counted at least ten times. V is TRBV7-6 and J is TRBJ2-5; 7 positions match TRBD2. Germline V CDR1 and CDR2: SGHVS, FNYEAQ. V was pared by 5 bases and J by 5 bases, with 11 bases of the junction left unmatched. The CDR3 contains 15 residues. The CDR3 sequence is CASSKEASGTETQYF. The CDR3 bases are TGTGCCAGCAGCAAGGAGGCTAGCGGTACTGAGACCCAGTACTTC.

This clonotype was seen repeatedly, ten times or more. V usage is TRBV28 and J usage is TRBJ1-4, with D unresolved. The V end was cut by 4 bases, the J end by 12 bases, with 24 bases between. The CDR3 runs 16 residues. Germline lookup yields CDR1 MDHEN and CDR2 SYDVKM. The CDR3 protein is CASSSRTHREAGELFF. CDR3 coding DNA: TGTGCCAGCAGTTCCCGGACGCATCGCGAGGCGGGCGAACTGTTTTTT.

CDR3 DNA sequence: TGTGCCAGTAAGCCTTTCAGCGAGGATACGCAGTATTTT. It codes for CASKPFSEDTQYF. The chain joins TRBV19 to TRBJ2-3; no definite D call. The CDR3 loop spans 13 amino acids. Deletions cut 7 bases from V and 6 bases from J, with 14 bases between. Per germline, CDR1 LNHDA and CDR2 SQIVND (reference sequence). The full variable domain, rest sourced from reference TRBV19 and TRBJ2-3, is DGGITQSPKYLFRKEGQNVTLSCEQNLNHDAMYWYRQDPGQGLRLIYYSQIVNDFQKGDIAEGYSVSREKKESFPLTVTSAQKNPTAFYLCASKPFSEDTQYFGPGTRLTVL.

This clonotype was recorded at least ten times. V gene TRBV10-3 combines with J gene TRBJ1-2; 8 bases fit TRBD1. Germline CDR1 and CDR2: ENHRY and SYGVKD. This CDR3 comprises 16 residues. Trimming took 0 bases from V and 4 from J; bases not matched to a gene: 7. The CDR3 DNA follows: TGTGCCATCAGTGAGTCGAATCCGGACAGGGTCTATGGCTACACCTTC. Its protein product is CAISESNPDRVYGYTF.

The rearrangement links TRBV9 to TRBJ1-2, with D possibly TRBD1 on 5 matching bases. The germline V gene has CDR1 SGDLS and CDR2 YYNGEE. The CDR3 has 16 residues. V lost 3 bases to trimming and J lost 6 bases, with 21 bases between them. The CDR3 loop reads CASSGWGGMGLNGYTF. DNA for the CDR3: TGTGCCAGCAGCGGTTGGGGGGGTATGGGGTTGAATGGCTACACCTTC.

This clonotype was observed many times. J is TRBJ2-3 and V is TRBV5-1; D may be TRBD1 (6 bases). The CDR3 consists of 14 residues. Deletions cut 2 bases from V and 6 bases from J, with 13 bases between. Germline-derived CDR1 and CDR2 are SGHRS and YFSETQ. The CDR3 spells CASSFSGQSDTQYF. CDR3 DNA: TGCGCCAGCAGCTTTTCCGGACAGTCGGATACGCAGTATTTT.

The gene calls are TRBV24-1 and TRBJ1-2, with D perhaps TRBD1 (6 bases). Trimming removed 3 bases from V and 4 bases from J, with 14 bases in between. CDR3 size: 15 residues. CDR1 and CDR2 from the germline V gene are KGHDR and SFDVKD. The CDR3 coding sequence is TGTGCCACCAGTGATGGTAACAGGGCCGGCTATGGCTACACCTTC. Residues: CATSDGNRAGYGYTF.